The 11 T cell receptor beta chains in this list originate from one sample, sequenced in a study of cytomegalovirus exposure and HLA in healthy donors. PCR used 60 Vbeta primers and 13 Jbeta primers. Using immunoSEQ multiplex PCR, the repertoire was profiled, and TCRdb retains in-frame clones only, with some absent. This sample has about 100,000 clones; about four fifths occur once, and the top ten carry approximately 3.9%. Sequences were obtained from PBMCs. The receptors come from a woman in her seventies in good health and CMV-seropositive.

The chain carries TRBV7-2 and TRBJ1-5; tentatively, D is TRBD1 (6 bases). Per the germline V gene, CDR1 is SGHTA and CDR2 is FQGNSA. The V end lost 5 bases, the J end lost 6 bases, and 17 bases lay between the germline ends. The CDR3 extends over 15 amino acids. The CDR3 region has the DNA TGTGCCAGCAGCCCTATCACAGGGTTAAGTCAGCCCCAGCATTTT. It encodes CASSPITGLSQPQHF.

The chain couples TRBV5-1 to TRBJ2-7, with 7 nucleotides matching TRBD2. The CDR3 length is 13 residues. J lost 1 base, V lost 4 bases, and 2 bases had no gene match. Germline V gives CDR1 SGHRS, CDR2 YFSETQ. The CDR3: CASSNSGSYEQYF. Written as DNA, the CDR3 is TGCGCCAGCAGCAATAGCGGGTCCTACGAGCAGTACTTC. Supplemented by reference TRBV5-1 and TRBJ2-7, the full variable domain reads KAGVTQTPRYLIKTRGQQVTLSCSPISGHRSVSWYQQTPGQGLQFLFEYFSETQRNKGNFPGRFSGRQFSNSRSEMNVSTLELGDSALYLCASSNSGSYEQYFGPGTRLTVT.

This sequence joins TRBV23-1 and TRBJ1-1; 8 bases are a match to TRBD1. TRBV23-1 is an ORF for which the function is uncertain. After removal of 2 bases from V and 0 bases from J, the junction contained 8 bases not matched to a gene. The CDR3 is 17 residues long. CDR3 in DNA: TGCGCCAGCAGTCAAACCCCGGACAGGGATGTGAACACTGAAGCTTTCTTT. It yields the protein CASSQTPDRDVNTEAFF.

The genes are TRBV7-8 and TRBJ1-2; D call uncertain. CDR3 length: 14 residues. Germline V lookup: CDR1 SGHVS, CDR2 FQNEAQ. Trimming removed 1 base from V and 3 bases from J, with 9 bases in between. The CDR3 protein is CASSLEKGDYGYTF. CDR3 nucleotide sequence: TGTGCCAGCAGCTTAGAAAAGGGAGACTATGGCTACACCTTC.

In DNA form, the CDR3 reads TGCAGCGTTGAACTGTACTCTGGGGCCAACGTCCTGACTTTC. As protein: CSVELYSGANVLTF. The V gene is TRBV29-1, the J gene TRBJ2-6; D not resolved. The CDR3 covers 14 residues. Germline V gives CDR1 SQVTM, CDR2 ANQGSEA. Trimming took 2 bases from V and 0 from J, leaving 5 bases between them.

The V and J genes are TRBV5-1 and TRBJ1-1; unclear D gene. CDR3 length equals 14 residues. The V and J ends lost 8 bases and 1 base respectively, with 15 bases between them. In germline, CDR1 is SGHRS, CDR2 YFSETQ. CDR3 region: CASLEAPKNTEAFF. As DNA, the CDR3 is TGCGCCAGTCTTGAGGCACCCAAGAACACTGAAGCTTTCTTT.

The chain links TRBV7-3 to TRBJ2-1; D is undetermined. Trimming took off 2 bases at V and 7 bases at J, with 12 bases between the two ends. CDR1 and CDR2 (germline): SGHTA, FQGTGA. This CDR3 is built from 14 residues. In DNA, the CDR3 is TGTGCCAGCAGCTTAGGGCCTTTAGGAAATGAGCAGTTCTTC. This gives the protein CASSLGPLGNEQFF.

The chain has TRBV6-5 and TRBJ2-4, with 8 bases fitting TRBD1. This CDR3 contains 14 residues. Trimming took 2 bases from V and 6 from J; bases not matched to a gene: 3. Germline values: CDR1 MNHEY, CDR2 SVGAGI. The CDR3 loop reads CASSYGQGANIQYF. In DNA form, the CDR3 reads TGTGCCAGCAGTTACGGGCAGGGGGCAAACATTCAGTACTTC.

V gene TRBV10-3 combines with J gene TRBJ1-1; D gene uncertain. This CDR3 is 13 amino acids long. CDR1 is ENHRY and CDR2 is SYGVKD in the germline V gene. V was trimmed by 4 bases and J by 6 bases, leaving 12 bases between them. The CDR3 here is CAISGEPGAEAFF. The CDR3 DNA sequence: TGTGCCATCAGTGGAGAACCGGGAGCTGAAGCTTTCTTT.

The chain uses TRBV28 and TRBJ1-5; 7 bases line up with TRBD1. The CDR3 spans 15 residues. Germline V gene lookup returns CDR1 MDHEN and CDR2 SYDVKM. The V and J ends lost 5 bases and 3 bases, in that order; junction bases with no gene match: 7. The CDR3 DNA reads TGTGCCAGCAGTCCGGACAGGTTCTACAATCAGCCCCAGCATTTT. This encodes CASSPDRFYNQPQHF.

This chain connects TRBV7-9 to TRBJ1-4; 8 positions agree with TRBD1. V trimming: 1 base; J trimming: 5 bases; junction bases outside the gene matches: 3. There are 15 residues in the CDR3. Germline V CDR1 and CDR2: SEHNR, FQNEAQ (reference sequence). The CDR3 DNA reads as TGTGCCAGCAGCTTAGGGGACAGGAGAAATGAAAAACTGTTTTTT. This codes for CASSLGDRRNEKLFF.